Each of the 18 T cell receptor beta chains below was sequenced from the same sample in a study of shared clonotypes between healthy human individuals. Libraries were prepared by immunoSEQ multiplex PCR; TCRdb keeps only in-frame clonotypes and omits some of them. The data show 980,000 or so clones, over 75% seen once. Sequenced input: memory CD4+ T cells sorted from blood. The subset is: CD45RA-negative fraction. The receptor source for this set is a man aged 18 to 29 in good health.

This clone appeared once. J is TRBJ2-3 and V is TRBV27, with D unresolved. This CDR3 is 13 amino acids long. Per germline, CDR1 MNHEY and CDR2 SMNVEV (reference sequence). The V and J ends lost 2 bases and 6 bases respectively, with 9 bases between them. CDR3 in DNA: TGTGCCAGCAGTTTACATAGACTGGATACGCAGTATTTT. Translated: CASSLHRLDTQYF.

CDR3 sequence: CATGTGGAEAFF. The DNA of the CDR3 is TGTGCCACTGGGACAGGGGGAGCTGAAGCTTTCTTT. J is TRBJ1-1 and V is TRBV6-6, with 11 bases fitting TRBD1. The germline V gene has CDR1 MNHNY and CDR2 SVGAGI (reference sequence). This CDR3 has 12 amino acids. Unmatched junction bases numbered 4, after V lost 10 bases and J lost 6 bases.

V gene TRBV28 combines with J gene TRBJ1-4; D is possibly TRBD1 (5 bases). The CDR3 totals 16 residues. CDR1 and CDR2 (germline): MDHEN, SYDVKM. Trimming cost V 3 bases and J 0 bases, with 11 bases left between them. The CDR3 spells CASSLLGLSTNEKLFF. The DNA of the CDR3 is TGTGCCAGCAGTTTGCTGGGACTGTCAACTAATGAAAAACTGTTTTTT. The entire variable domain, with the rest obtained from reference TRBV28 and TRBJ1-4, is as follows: DVKVTQSSRYLVKRTGEKVFLECVQDMDHENMFWYRQDPGLGLRLIYFSYDVKMKEKGDIPEGYSVSREKKERFSLILESASTNQTSMYLCASSLLGLSTNEKLFFGSGTQLSVL.

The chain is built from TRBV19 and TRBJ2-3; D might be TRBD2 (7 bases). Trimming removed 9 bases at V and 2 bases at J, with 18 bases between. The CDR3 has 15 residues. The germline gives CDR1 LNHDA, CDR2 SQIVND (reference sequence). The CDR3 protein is CASGIGGATTDTQYF. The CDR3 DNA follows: TGTGCCAGCGGAATAGGGGGGGCCACCACAGATACGCAGTATTTT.

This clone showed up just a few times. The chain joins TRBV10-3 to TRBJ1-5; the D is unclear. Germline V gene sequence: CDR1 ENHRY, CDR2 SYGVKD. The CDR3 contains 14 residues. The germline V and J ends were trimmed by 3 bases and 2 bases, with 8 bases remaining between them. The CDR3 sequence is CAISDLEGNQPQHF. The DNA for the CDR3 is TGTGCCATCAGTGACTTGGAGGGCAATCAGCCCCAGCATTTT.

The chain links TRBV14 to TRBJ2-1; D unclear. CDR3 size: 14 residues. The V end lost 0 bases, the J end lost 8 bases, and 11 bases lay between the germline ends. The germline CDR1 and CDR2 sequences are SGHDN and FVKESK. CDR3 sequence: CASSQDGILDEQFF. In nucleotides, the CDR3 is TGTGCCAGCAGCCAAGATGGTATTCTTGATGAGCAGTTCTTC. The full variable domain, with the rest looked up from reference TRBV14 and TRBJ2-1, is EAGVTQFPSHSVIEKGQTVTLRCDPISGHDNLYWYRRVMGKEIKFLLHFVKESKQDESGMPNNRFLAERTGGTYSTLKVQPAELEDSGVYFCASSQDGILDEQFFGPGTRLTVL.

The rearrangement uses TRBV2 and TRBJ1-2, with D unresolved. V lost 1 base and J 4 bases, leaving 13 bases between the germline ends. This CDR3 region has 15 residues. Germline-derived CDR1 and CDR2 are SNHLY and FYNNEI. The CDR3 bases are TGTGCCAGCAGTGAAGAAGGGTTGGGAATCTATGGCTACACCTTC. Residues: CASSEEGLGIYGYTF.

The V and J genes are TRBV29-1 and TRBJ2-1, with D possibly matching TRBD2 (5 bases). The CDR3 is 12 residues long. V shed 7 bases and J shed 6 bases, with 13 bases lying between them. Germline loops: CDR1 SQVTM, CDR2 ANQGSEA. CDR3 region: CSALRGLNEQFF. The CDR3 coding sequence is TGCAGCGCCCTCAGAGGGCTCAATGAGCAGTTCTTC.

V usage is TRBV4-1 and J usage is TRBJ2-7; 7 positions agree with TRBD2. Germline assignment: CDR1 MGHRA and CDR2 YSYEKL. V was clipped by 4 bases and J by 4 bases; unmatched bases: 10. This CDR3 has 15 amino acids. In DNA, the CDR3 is TGCGCCAGCAGCCTACGGGACTACTCTTATTACGAGCAGTACTTC. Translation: CASSLRDYSYYEQYF.

This CDR3 is CAWKHQGYGYTF. DNA of the CDR3: TGTGCCTGGAAGCATCAGGGCTATGGCTACACCTTC. The chain uses TRBV30 and TRBJ1-2, with a tentative D call TRBD1 (5 bases). The CDR3 runs 12 residues. Germline assignment: CDR1 GTSNPN and CDR2 SVGIG (reference sequence). V was cut by 4 bases and J by 4 bases, with 10 bases left in between. The full variable domain, with the rest looked up from reference TRBV30 and TRBJ1-2, is SQTIHQWPATLVQPVGSPLSLECTVEGTSNPNLYWYRQAAGRGLQLLFYSVGIGQISSEVPQNLSASRPQDRQFILSSKKLLLSDSGFYLCAWKHQGYGYTFGSGTRLTVV.

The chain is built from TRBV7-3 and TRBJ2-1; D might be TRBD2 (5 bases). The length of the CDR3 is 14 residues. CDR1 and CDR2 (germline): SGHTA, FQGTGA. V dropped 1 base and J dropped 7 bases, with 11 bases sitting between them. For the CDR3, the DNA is TGTGCCAGCAGCTTAAATCCGGGGTGGAATGAGCAGTTCTTC. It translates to CASSLNPGWNEQFF.

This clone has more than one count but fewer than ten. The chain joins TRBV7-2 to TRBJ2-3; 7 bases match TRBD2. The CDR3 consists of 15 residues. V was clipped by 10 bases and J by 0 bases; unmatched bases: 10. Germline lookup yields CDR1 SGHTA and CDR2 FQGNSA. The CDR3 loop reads CATRWGRASTDTQYF. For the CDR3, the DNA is TGTGCCACCCGGTGGGGGAGGGCTAGCACAGATACGCAGTATTTT.

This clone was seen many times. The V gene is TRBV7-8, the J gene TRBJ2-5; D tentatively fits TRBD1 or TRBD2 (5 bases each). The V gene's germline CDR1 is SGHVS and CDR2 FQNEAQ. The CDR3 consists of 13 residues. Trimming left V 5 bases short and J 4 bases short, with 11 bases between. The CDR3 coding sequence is TGTGCCAGCAGCCTAGGGGAGACAGAGACCCAGTACTTC. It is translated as CASSLGETETQYF.

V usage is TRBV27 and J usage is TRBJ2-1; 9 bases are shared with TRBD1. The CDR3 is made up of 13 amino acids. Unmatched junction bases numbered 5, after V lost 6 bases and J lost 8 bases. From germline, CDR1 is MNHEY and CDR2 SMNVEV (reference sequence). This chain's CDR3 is CASSRQGGYEQFF. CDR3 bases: TGTGCCAGCAGCAGACAGGGGGGTTATGAGCAGTTCTTC.

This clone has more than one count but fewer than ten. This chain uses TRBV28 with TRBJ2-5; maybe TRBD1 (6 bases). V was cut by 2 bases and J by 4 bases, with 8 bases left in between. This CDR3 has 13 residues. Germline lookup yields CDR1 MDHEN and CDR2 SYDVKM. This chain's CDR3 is CASSLDRSETQYF. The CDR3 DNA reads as TGTGCCAGCAGTTTAGACAGGTCAGAGACCCAGTACTTC.

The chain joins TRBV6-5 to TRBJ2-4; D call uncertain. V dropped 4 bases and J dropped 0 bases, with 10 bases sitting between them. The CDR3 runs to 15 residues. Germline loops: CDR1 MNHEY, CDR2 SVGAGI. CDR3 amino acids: CASSSGLVAKNIQYF. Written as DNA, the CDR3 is TGTGCCAGCAGTTCTGGGCTTGTAGCCAAAAACATTCAGTACTTC.

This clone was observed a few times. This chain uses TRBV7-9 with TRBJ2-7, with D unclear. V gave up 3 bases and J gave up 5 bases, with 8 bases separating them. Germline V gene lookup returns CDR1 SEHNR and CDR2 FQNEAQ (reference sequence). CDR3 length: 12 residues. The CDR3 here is CASSFSYDEQYF. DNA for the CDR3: TGTGCCAGCAGCTTTAGTTACGACGAGCAGTACTTC.

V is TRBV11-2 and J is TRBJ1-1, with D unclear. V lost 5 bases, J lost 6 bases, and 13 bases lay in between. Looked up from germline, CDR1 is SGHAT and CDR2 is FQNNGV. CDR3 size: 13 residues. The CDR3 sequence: CASSPRWRAEAFF. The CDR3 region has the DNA TGTGCCAGCAGCCCGAGGTGGCGGGCTGAAGCTTTCTTT.